Sequencing of this T cell receptor beta chain was carried out in a study of blood T cell repertoires in COVID-19. At the level of the study: The United States, Italy and Spain provided the acute and convalescent COVID-19 samples. Nucleic acid was either cDNA or gDNA, and it came from T cells, B-cell-depleted T cells, or PBMCs.

Original processing methods: Quantification of nucleated cells was approximated via reference gene primer amplification. Profiling relied on immunoSEQ multiplex PCR, and the TCRdb table lists in-frame clones only, not all of them. The V and J calls and clone size are taken from that table; D and trimming were inferred from the DNA. The sample has 55,000 to 80,000 clones; 83% are singletons. Germline V gene lookup returns CDR1 SEHNR and CDR2 FQNEAQ (reference sequence). This CDR3 is 14 amino acids long. The V end lost 2 bases, the J end lost 2 bases, and 10 bases lay between the germline ends. The receptor's source is a woman of 80 years or more with acute or convalescent COVID-19. Sequenced sample: peripheral blood. The V call is TRBV7-9, the J call TRBJ2-7; D uncertain. The CDR3 sequence: CASSLSAIAYEQYF. CDR3 DNA: TGTGCCAGCAGCTTAAGCGCCATAGCCTACGAGCAGTACTTC. Based on the CDR3 plus reference TRBV7-9 and TRBJ2-7, the full variable domain is DTGVSQNPRHKITKRGQNVTFRCDPISEHNRLYWYRQTLGQGPEFLTYFQNEAQLEKSRLLSDRFSAERPKGSFSTLEIQRTEQGDSAMYLCASSLSAIAYEQYFGPGTRLTVT.